What follows are 7 T cell receptor beta chains derived from one specimen sequenced in a study of control samples from healthy donors and cancer patients. Sequencing was performed with immunoSEQ multiplex PCR; in TCRdb, only in-frame clones are kept and a portion is missing. The sample holds some 150,000 clones, roughly 93% seen once. The sample taken for sequencing was blood. These receptors all come from a woman aged 60-75 years in good health.

The gene calls are TRBV25-1 and TRBJ2-7; D uncertain. The CDR3 extends over 12 amino acids. V lost 9 bases to trimming and J lost 0 bases, with 9 bases between them. Germline CDR1 and CDR2: MGHDK and SYGVNS. In nucleotides, the CDR3 is TGTGCCAGTGGGTCGACCTCCTACGAGCAGTACTTC. The encoded protein is CASGSTSYEQYF.

This clone occurred once. The chain couples TRBV6-5 to TRBJ1-2; 7 bases line up with TRBD1. V shed 6 bases, J shed 5 bases, and the junction held 9 bases outside the gene matches. Germline values: CDR1 MNHEY, CDR2 SVGAGI. This CDR3 has 14 residues. The CDR3 DNA follows: TGTGCCAGCAGCCAATCGGGACAGATTTATGGCTACACCTTC. Its protein product is CASSQSGQIYGYTF.

This sequence joins TRBV10-3 and TRBJ1-2, with D unresolved. Trimming pared 5 bases from V and 2 bases from J, leaving 12 bases between. The germline V gene has CDR1 ENHRY and CDR2 SYGVKD. The CDR3 totals 14 residues. Here the CDR3 DNA reads TGTGCCATCAGTTACGGACGGGGAAACTATGGCTACACCTTC. This encodes CAISYGRGNYGYTF.

The chain combines TRBV11-2 with TRBJ1-2; a possible D gene is TRBD1 (5 bases). Deletions cut 1 base from V and 1 base from J, with 10 bases between. The CDR3 loop spans 15 amino acids. Germline CDR1 and CDR2: SGHAT and FQNNGV. This CDR3 is CASSLVVGVNYGYTF. The CDR3 DNA is TGTGCCAGCAGCTTAGTGGTGGGGGTTAACTATGGCTACACCTTC.

The chain recombines TRBV6-2 or TRBV6-3 with TRBJ2-5; D is ambiguous. Germline V lookup: CDR1 MNHEY, CDR2 SVGEGT. The CDR3 extends over 13 amino acids. V was trimmed by 2 bases and J by 2 bases, leaving 6 bases between them. In nucleotides, the CDR3 is TGTGCCAGCAGTTACAGGGATCAAGAGACCCAGTACTTC. This codes for CASSYRDQETQYF.

The chain carries TRBV9 and TRBJ2-3, with 14 bases lining up with TRBD2. Germline V gene lookup returns CDR1 SGDLS and CDR2 YYNGEE. This CDR3 has 17 amino acids. Trimming took 3 bases from V and 1 from J; bases not matched to a gene: 4. CDR3 coding DNA: TGTGCCAGCAGCGGAGGGACTAGCGGGGGCCGCACAGATACGCAGTATTTT. Translated, it gives CASSGGTSGGRTDTQYF.

The chain has TRBV11-2 and TRBJ2-3; D is uncertain. Germline V CDR1 and CDR2: SGHAT, FQNNGV. The V and J ends lost 1 base and 4 bases respectively, with 6 bases between them. This CDR3 region has 13 residues. The CDR3 DNA is TGTGCCAGCAGCTTAGTACAGTCAGATACGCAGTATTTT. Protein: CASSLVQSDTQYF.